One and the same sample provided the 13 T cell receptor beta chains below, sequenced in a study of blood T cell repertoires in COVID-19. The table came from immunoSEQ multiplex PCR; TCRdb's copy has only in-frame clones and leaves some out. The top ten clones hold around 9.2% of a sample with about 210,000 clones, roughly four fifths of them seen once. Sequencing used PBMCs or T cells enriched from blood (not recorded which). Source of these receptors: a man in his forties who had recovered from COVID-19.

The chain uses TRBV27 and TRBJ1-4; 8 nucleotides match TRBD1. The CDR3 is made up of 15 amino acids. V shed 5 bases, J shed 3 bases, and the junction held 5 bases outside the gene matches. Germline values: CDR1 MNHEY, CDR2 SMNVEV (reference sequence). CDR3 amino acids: CASSLRGRANEKLFF. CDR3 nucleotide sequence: TGTGCCAGCAGTCTCAGGGGGCGGGCTAATGAAAAACTGTTTTTT.

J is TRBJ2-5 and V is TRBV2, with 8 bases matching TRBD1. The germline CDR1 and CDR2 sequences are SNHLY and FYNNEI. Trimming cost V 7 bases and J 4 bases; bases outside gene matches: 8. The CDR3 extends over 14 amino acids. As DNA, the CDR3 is TGTGCCAGCATGGAGGGCAGGGGGCCAGAGACCCAGTACTTC. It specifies CASMEGRGPETQYF.

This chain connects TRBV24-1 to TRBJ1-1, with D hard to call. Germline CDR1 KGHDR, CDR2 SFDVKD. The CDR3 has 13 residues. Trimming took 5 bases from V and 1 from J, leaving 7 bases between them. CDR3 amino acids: CATSAGTNTEAFF. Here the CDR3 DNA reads TGTGCCACCAGTGCGGGAACGAACACTGAAGCTTTCTTT.

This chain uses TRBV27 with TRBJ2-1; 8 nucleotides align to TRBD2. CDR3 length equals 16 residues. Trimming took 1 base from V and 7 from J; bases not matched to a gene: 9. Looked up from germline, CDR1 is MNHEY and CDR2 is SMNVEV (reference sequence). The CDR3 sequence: CASSLWGSGVVNEQFF. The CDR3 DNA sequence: TGTGCCAGCAGTTTATGGGGTAGCGGGGTAGTGAATGAGCAGTTCTTC.

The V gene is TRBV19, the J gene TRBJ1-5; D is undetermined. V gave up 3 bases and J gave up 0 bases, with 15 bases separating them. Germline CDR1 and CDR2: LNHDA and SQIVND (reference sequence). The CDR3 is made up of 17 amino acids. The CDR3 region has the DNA TGTGCCAGTAGTATTCTCCCAGCCCGAGGTAGCAATCAGCCCCAGCATTTT. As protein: CASSILPARGSNQPQHF.

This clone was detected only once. CDR3 residues: CASSLPDITDTQYF. Here the CDR3 DNA reads TGTGCCAGCAGCCTTCCGGACATTACAGATACGCAGTATTTT. V usage is TRBV11-2 and J usage is TRBJ2-3, with D possibly matching TRBD1 (5 bases). Germline loops: CDR1 SGHAT, CDR2 FQNNGV. V was cut by 5 bases and J by 3 bases, with 12 bases left in between. There are 14 residues in the CDR3.

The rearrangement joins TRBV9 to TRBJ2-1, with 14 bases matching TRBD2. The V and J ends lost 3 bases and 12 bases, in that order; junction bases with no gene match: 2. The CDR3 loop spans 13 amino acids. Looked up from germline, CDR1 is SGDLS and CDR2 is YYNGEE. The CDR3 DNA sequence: TGTGCCAGCAGCGCGACTAGCGGGGGGGCGCAGTTCTTC. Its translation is CASSATSGGAQFF.

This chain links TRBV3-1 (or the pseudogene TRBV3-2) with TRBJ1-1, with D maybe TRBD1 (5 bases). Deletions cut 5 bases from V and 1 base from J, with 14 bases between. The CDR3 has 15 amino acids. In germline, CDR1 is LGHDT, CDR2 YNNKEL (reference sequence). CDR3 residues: CASSLAAGRNTEAFF. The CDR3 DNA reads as TGTGCCAGCAGCTTAGCGGCAGGGCGGAACACTGAAGCTTTCTTT.

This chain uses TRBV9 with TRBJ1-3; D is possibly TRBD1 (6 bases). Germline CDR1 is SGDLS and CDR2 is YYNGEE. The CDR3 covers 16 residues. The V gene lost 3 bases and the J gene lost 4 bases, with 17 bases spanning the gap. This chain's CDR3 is CASSERDTRPGNTIYF. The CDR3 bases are TGTGCCAGCAGCGAACGGGACACACGTCCCGGAAACACCATATATTTT. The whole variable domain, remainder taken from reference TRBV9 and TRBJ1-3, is DSGVTQTPKHLITATGQRVTLRCSPRSGDLSVYWYQQSLDQGLQFLIQYYNGEERAKGNILERFSAQQFPDLHSELNLSSLELGDSALYFCASSERDTRPGNTIYFGEGSWLTVV.

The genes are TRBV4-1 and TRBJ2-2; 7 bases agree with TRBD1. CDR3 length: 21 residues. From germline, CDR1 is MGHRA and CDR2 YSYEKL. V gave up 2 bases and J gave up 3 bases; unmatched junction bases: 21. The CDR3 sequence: CASSQRRLIGQVVPDTGELFF. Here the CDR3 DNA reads TGCGCCAGCAGCCAACGTCGATTAATAGGACAGGTCGTGCCGGACACCGGGGAGCTGTTTTTT.

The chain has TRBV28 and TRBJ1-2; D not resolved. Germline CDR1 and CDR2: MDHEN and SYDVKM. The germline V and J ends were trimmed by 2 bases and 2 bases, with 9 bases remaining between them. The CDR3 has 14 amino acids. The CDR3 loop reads CASSLVSGNYGYTF. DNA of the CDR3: TGTGCCAGCAGTTTAGTTTCGGGAAACTATGGCTACACCTTC.

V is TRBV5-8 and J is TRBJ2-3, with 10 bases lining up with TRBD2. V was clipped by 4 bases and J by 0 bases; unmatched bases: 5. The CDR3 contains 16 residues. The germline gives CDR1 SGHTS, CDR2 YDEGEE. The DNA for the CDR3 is TGTGCCAGCAGCCCAGGACTAGCGGTTAGCACAGATACGCAGTATTTT. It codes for CASSPGLAVSTDTQYF.

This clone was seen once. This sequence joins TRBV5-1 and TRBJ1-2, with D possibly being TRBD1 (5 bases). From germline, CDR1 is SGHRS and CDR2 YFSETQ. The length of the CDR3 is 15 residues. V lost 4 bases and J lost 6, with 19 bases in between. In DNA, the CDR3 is TGCGCCAGCAGCCCAGGGCCCAGGGTCTACCATGGCTACACCTTC. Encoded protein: CASSPGPRVYHGYTF.